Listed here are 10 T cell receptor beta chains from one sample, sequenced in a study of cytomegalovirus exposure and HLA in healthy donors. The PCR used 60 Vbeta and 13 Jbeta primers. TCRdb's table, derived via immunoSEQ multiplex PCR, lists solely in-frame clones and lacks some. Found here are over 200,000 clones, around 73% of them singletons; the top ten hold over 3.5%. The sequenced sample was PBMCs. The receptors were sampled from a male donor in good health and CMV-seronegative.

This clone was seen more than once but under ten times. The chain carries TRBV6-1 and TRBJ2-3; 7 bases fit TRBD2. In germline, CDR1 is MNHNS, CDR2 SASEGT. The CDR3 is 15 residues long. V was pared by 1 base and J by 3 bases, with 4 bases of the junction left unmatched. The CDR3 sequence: CASSEGAGNTDTQYF. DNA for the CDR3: TGTGCCAGCAGTGAAGGAGCGGGGAATACAGATACGCAGTATTTT.

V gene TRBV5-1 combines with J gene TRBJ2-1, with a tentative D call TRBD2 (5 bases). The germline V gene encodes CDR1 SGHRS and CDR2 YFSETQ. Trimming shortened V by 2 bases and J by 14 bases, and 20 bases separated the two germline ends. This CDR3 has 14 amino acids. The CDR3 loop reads CASSFLGPRLEEFF. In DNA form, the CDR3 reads TGCGCCAGCAGCTTTCTAGGCCCCCGCCTGGAGGAGTTCTTC.

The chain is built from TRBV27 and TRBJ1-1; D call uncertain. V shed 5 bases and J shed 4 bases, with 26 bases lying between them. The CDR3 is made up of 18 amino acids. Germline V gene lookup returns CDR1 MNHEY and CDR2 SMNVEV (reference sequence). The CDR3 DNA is TGTGCCAGCAGTCCCAGCTGGGCAGGCGGGCTGGGGAGCACTGAAGCTTTCTTT. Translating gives CASSPSWAGGLGSTEAFF.

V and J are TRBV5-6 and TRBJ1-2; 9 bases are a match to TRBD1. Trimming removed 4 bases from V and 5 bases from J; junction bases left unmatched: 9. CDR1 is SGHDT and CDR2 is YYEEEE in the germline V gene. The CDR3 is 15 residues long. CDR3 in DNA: TGTGCCAGCAGCGCCGGGACAGGGAATGTTTATGGCTACACCTTC. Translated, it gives CASSAGTGNVYGYTF.

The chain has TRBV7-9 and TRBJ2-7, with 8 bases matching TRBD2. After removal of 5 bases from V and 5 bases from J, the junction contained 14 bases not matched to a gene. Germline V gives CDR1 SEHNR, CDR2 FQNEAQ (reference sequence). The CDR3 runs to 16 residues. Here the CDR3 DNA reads TGTGCCAGCAGCCGAACGGCTGTAGCGGGGCCCCACGAGCAGTACTTC. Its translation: CASSRTAVAGPHEQYF.

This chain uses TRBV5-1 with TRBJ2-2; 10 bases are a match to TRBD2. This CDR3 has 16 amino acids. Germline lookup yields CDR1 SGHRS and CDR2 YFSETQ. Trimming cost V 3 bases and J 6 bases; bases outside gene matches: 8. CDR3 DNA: TGCGCCAGCAGCTGGGGGCCTAGCGGGAGTGCCGGGGAGCTGTTTTTT. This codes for CASSWGPSGSAGELFF.

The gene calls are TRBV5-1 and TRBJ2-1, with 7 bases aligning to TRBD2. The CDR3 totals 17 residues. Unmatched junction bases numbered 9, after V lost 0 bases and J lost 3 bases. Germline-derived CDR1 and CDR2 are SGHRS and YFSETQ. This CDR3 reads CASSLAAGRESYNEQFF. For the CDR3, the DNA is TGCGCCAGCAGCTTGGCCGCGGGGCGGGAGAGCTACAATGAGCAGTTCTTC.

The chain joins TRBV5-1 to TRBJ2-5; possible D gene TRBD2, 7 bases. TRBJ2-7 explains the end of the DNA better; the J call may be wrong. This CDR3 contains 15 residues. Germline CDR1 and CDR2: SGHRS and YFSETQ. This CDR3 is CASSQGLAGVSEQYF. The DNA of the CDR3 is TGCGCCAGCAGCCAGGGGCTGGCGGGAGTGTCCGAGCAGTACTTC.

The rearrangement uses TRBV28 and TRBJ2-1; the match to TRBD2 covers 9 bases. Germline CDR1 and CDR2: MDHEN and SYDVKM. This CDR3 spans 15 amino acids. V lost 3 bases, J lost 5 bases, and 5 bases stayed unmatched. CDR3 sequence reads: CASSLIGGRDNEQFF. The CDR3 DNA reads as TGTGCCAGCAGTTTGATTGGCGGGAGGGACAATGAGCAGTTCTTC.

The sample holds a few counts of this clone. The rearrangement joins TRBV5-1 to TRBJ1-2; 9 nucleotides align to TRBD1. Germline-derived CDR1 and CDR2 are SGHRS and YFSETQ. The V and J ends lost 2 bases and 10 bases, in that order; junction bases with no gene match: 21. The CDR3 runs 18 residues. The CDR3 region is CASSLDTTGPGQGGYYTF. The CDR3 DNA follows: TGCGCCAGCAGCTTAGATACGACCGGGCCGGGACAGGGTGGTTACTACACCTTC.